Presented here are 19 T cell receptor beta chains from one specimen sequenced in a study of blood T cell repertoires in COVID-19. Measured with immunoSEQ multiplex PCR; TCRdb has only the in-frame clones, and not every one. This table holds about 250,000 clones, under 90% found once. Material for sequencing was PBMCs or T cells enriched from blood (not recorded which). The receptor set was obtained from a woman between 40 and 50 years old who had been exposed to COVID-19.

This chain uses TRBV6-5 with TRBJ1-2, with a possible D match to TRBD1 (5 bases). There are 14 residues in the CDR3. V was clipped by 4 bases and J by 2 bases, with 11 bases between them. CDR1 is MNHEY and CDR2 is SVGAGI in the germline V gene. The CDR3 protein is CASSSARQNYGYTF. The CDR3 bases are TGTGCCAGCAGTTCCGCCCGACAGAACTATGGCTACACCTTC.

CDR3 residues: CASSQGGGAVKAFF. The CDR3 DNA sequence: TGTGCCAGCAGCCAAGGCGGTGGGGCCGTGAAAGCTTTCTTT. V gene TRBV14 combines with J gene TRBJ1-1; weak D call: TRBD1 (5 bases). V was pared by 1 base and J by 9 bases, with 15 bases between. The CDR3 has 14 amino acids. Germline CDR1 and CDR2: SGHDN and FVKESK. Variable domain in full (rest from reference TRBV14 and TRBJ1-1): EAGVTQFPSHSVIEKGQTVTLRCDPISGHDNLYWYRRVMGKEIKFLLHFVKESKQDESGMPNNRFLAERTGGTYSTLKVQPAELEDSGVYFCASSQGGGAVKAFFGQGTRLTVV.

The CDR3 bases are TGTGCCAGCAGCTTATTTTACGCTAGCGGAAATGAGCAGTTCTTC. Residues: CASSLFYASGNEQFF. The chain couples TRBV7-9 to TRBJ2-1, with 7 bases matching TRBD2. Trimming cost V 2 bases and J 7 bases; bases outside gene matches: 8. The length of the CDR3 is 15 residues. Germline CDR1 is SEHNR and CDR2 is FQNEAQ (reference sequence).

The rearrangement links TRBV4-2 to TRBJ2-5, with 11 bases lining up with TRBD2. Germline CDR1 is LGHNA and CDR2 is YNFKEQ. The J segment lost 5 bases and the V segment lost 0 bases, leaving 8 bases of the junction unmatched. CDR3 length: 17 amino acids. CDR3 in DNA: TGTGCCAGCAGCCAAGATGGAGGTAGCGGGGGGGTGGAGACCCAGTACTTC. Translating gives CASSQDGGSGGVETQYF.

The chain is built from TRBV7-3 and TRBJ1-2; D might be TRBD1 (5 bases). CDR1 SGHTA and CDR2 FQGTGA come from the germline V gene. The CDR3 contains 13 residues. With 5 bases removed from V and 6 bases from J, the gap between germline ends came to 13 bases. The CDR3 nucleotides read TGTGCCAGCAGCGCGGGACCGGCTGATGGCTACACCTTC. Translation: CASSAGPADGYTF.

This clone was seen a handful of times. This chain uses TRBV9 with TRBJ1-6, with D hard to call. In germline, CDR1 is SGDLS, CDR2 YYNGEE. CDR3 length equals 14 residues. The V end lost 3 bases, the J end lost 5 bases, and 9 bases lay between the germline ends. In DNA, the CDR3 is TGTGCCAGCAGCGGGCCTCTGGATAATTCACCCCTCCACTTT. Amino acid sequence: CASSGPLDNSPLHF.

V and J are TRBV5-4 and TRBJ2-1; 11 nucleotides align to TRBD1. Germline V gene lookup returns CDR1 SGHNT and CDR2 YYREEE (reference sequence). The CDR3 is 16 amino acids. The trim removed 4 bases at V and 6 bases at J, leaving 9 bases unmatched. CDR3 protein: CASSVGTGTGGNEQFF. The CDR3 DNA reads TGTGCCAGCAGCGTGGGAACCGGGACAGGGGGCAATGAGCAGTTCTTC.

CDR3 coding DNA: TGTGCCAGCAGTTTATCGAGGCTCGTGAACACTGAAGCTTTCTTT. Translation gives CASSLSRLVNTEAFF. The V gene is TRBV27, the J gene TRBJ1-1; D not certain. Germline V lookup: CDR1 MNHEY, CDR2 SMNVEV (reference sequence). Trimming removed 0 bases at V and 0 bases at J, with 8 bases between. The CDR3 spans 15 residues.

This clone appeared a few times. The rearrangement joins TRBV28 to TRBJ2-5; no clear D gene. The CDR3 loop spans 15 amino acids. Trimming cost V 7 bases and J 5 bases, with 20 bases left between them. Germline values: CDR1 MDHEN, CDR2 SYDVKM. The CDR3, as DNA: TGTGCCAGCAATCCTTCCCCGGGTCGGCATGAGACCCAGTACTTC. The encoded protein is CASNPSPGRHETQYF. The variable domain in full, completed from reference TRBV28 and TRBJ2-5, reads DVKVTQSSRYLVKRTGEKVFLECVQDMDHENMFWYRQDPGLGLRLIYFSYDVKMKEKGDIPEGYSVSREKKERFSLILESASTNQTSMYLCASNPSPGRHETQYFGPGTRLLVL.

V gene TRBV7-9 combines with J gene TRBJ2-3; no reliable D call. The V gene's germline CDR1 is SEHNR and CDR2 FQNEAQ (reference sequence). This CDR3 has 14 residues. Trimming pared 0 bases from V and 2 bases from J, leaving 6 bases between. CDR3 DNA: TGTGCCAGCAGCTTAGCTCAGTACACAGATACGCAGTATTTT. Translation: CASSLAQYTDTQYF.

This chain uses TRBV30 with TRBJ2-3; D remains unclear. Germline assignment: CDR1 GTSNPN and CDR2 SVGIG (reference sequence). The CDR3 length is 12 residues. V was shortened by 2 bases and J by 3 bases, with 6 bases between the two germline ends. CDR3 amino acids: CAWSTLTDTQYF. CDR3 sequence (DNA): TGTGCCTGGAGTACTCTAACAGATACGCAGTATTTT. Using reference TRBV30 and TRBJ2-3 for the parts outside the CDR3, the full variable domain is SQTIHQWPATLVQPVGSPLSLECTVEGTSNPNLYWYRQAAGRGLQLLFYSVGIGQISSEVPQNLSASRPQDRQFILSSKKLLLSDSGFYLCAWSTLTDTQYFGPGTRLTVL.

This clone was found a few times. The CDR3 DNA is TGTGCCAGCAGTCCTAGCGGGGGGGCCCCCAATGAGCAGTTCTTC. Its translation: CASSPSGGAPNEQFF. The rearrangement links TRBV9 to TRBJ2-1; TRBD2 matches at 12 bases. The trim removed 5 bases at V and 6 bases at J, leaving 6 bases unmatched. Germline V gene sequence: CDR1 SGDLS, CDR2 YYNGEE. This CDR3 contains 15 residues.

This sequence joins TRBV7-8 and TRBJ2-2; D perhaps matches TRBD1 (5 bases). Trimming took 3 bases from V and 9 from J, leaving 14 bases between them. Germline V gives CDR1 SGHVS, CDR2 FQNEAQ. The CDR3 has 14 residues. The CDR3 region has the DNA TGTGCCAGCAGCTTCACACAGGCGGTTAGGGAGCTGTTTTTT. Translation: CASSFTQAVRELFF.

For this clone: Other DNA variants within this sample encode the same CDR3. The V gene is TRBV2, the J gene TRBJ1-4; 10 bases match TRBD1. V lost 6 bases and J lost 4; bases outside the gene matches: 2. This CDR3 has 14 amino acids. Germline V CDR1 and CDR2: SNHLY, FYNNEI. CDR3 region: CASSRDRGNEKLFF. The DNA for the CDR3 is TGTGCCAGCAGCCGGGACAGGGGTAATGAAAAACTGTTTTTT.

The chain couples TRBV4-2 to TRBJ2-2; 8 bases are shared with TRBD1. Germline V CDR1 and CDR2: LGHNA, YNFKEQ. V lost 3 bases, J lost 5 bases, and 8 bases stayed unmatched. The CDR3 has 16 residues. The CDR3 sequence is CASSHVDRVGTGELFF. The DNA of the CDR3 is TGTGCCAGCAGCCACGTGGACAGGGTCGGTACCGGGGAGCTGTTTTTT.

The chain recombines TRBV18 with TRBJ1-4; D not certain. The CDR3 extends over 15 amino acids. Germline loops: CDR1 KGHSH, CDR2 LQKENI. V was shortened by 0 bases and J by 8 bases, with 13 bases between the two germline ends. CDR3 coding DNA: TGTGCCAGCTCACCACCGGACCCCGAGGGCGAAAAACTGTTTTTT. Residues: CASSPPDPEGEKLFF.

DNA for the CDR3: TGTGCCAGCAGCCCTGACGGGGGGATGCAGCCCCAGCATTTT. Protein: CASSPDGGMQPQHF. The rearrangement links TRBV2 to TRBJ1-5; tentatively, D is TRBD1 (5 bases). CDR1 is SNHLY, CDR2 FYNNEI, per germline. CDR3 length: 14 residues. The V and J ends lost 6 bases and 7 bases respectively, with 16 bases between them.

The chain has TRBV19 and TRBJ1-1; TRBD1 is a possible D gene (5 bases). The CDR3 loop spans 15 amino acids. Trimming removed 0 bases from V and 3 bases from J, with 11 bases in between. CDR1 and CDR2 from the germline V gene are LNHDA and SQIVND (reference sequence). CDR3 region: CASSIDGAGYTEAFF. DNA of the CDR3: TGTGCCAGTAGTATAGATGGAGCAGGGTACACTGAAGCTTTCTTT.

The chain has TRBV18 and TRBJ2-7; 7 nucleotides match TRBD2. V shed 0 bases, J shed 6 bases, and the junction held 8 bases outside the gene matches. This CDR3 region has 15 residues. From germline, CDR1 is KGHSH and CDR2 LQKENI. The CDR3, as DNA: TGTGCCAGCTCACCACCGACTAGCTGGGCAACCGAGCAGTACTTC. This translates into CASSPPTSWATEQYF.